This T cell receptor beta chain was captured by sequencing in a study of identical twins. V was trimmed by 4 bases and J by 4 bases, leaving 8 bases between them. This CDR3 is built from 13 residues. TCRdb independently ran MiXCR on the 5' RACE reads; one entry per CDR3 protein. Seen here are 600,000 to 700,000 distinct CDR3 sequences, over 20% observed once, and the top ten hold roughly 4%. These data were also reused for a study on T cells expressing NK-cell markers. From that report: Sorted CD3+CD56-NKG2C+, CD3+CD56+NKG2C+ and CD3+CD56+NKG2C- T cells supplied the TCR beta repertoires.

The sample taken for sequencing was PBMCs. The receptor's source is a woman between 18 and 29 years old in good health. The chain couples TRBV12-3 or TRBV12-4 to TRBJ1-5, with D unclear. CDR3 residues: CASSYYRNQPQHF. The CDR3 bases are TGTGCCAGCAGTTATTACAGAAATCAGCCCCAGCATTTT.